Each of the 14 T cell receptor beta chains below was sequenced from the same sample in a study of blood T cell repertoires in COVID-19. Generated by immunoSEQ multiplex PCR, the TCRdb table keeps only in-frame clones and is missing some. The repertoire holds more than 150,000 clones, with 65% to 85% as singletons. Sequencing was done on a sample of PBMCs or T cells enriched from blood (not recorded which). The receptors come from a woman aged 60-75 years who had recovered from COVID-19.

The rearrangement uses TRBV7-6 and TRBJ2-7, with 9 bases fitting TRBD1. The CDR3 length is 15 residues. Losses at the gene ends were 5 bases for V and 2 bases for J; bases not matched to a gene: 7. Per germline, CDR1 SGHVS and CDR2 FNYEAQ. CDR3: CASSRFRDRAYEQYF. The CDR3 bases are TGTGCCAGCAGCCGATTCCGGGACAGGGCCTACGAGCAGTACTTC.

J is TRBJ1-4 and V is TRBV2, with D possibly being TRBD1 (5 bases). Germline CDR1 reads SNHLY; CDR2 reads FYNNEI. The V gene lost 6 bases and the J gene lost 7 bases, with 18 bases spanning the gap. This CDR3 comprises 15 residues. The DNA of the CDR3 is TGTGCCAGCAGCGGACTCGGGGGGGTGTCTGAAAAACTGTTTTTT. Residues: CASSGLGGVSEKLFF. Combining the CDR3 with reference TRBV2 and TRBJ1-4 gives the whole variable domain EPEVTQTPSHQVTQMGQEVILRCVPISNHLYFYWYRQILGQKVEFLVSFYNNEISEKSEIFDDQFSVERPDGSNFTLKIRSTKLEDSAMYFCASSGLGGVSEKLFFGSGTQLSVL.

This clone was counted only a few times. The chain links TRBV10-2 to TRBJ1-2; TRBD1 agrees at 9 bases. The V gene end was trimmed by 9 bases and the J gene end by 0 bases; junction bases not matched to a gene: 11. There are 16 residues in the CDR3. The germline V gene has CDR1 WSHSY and CDR2 SAAADI. This CDR3 is CASTDYGTGTNYGYTF. Written as DNA, the CDR3 is TGCGCCAGTACTGATTACGGGACAGGGACTAACTATGGCTACACCTTC.

The chain combines TRBV19 with TRBJ2-2; TRBD1 matches at 10 bases. Trimming cost V 4 bases and J 6 bases; bases outside gene matches: 8. Germline-derived CDR1 and CDR2 are LNHDA and SQIVND (reference sequence). The CDR3 totals 16 residues. The CDR3 nucleotides are TGTGCCAGTAGTAGCCCCGGGACAGGGGTTGCCGGGGAGCTGTTTTTT. Translating gives CASSSPGTGVAGELFF.

This chain connects TRBV5-4 to TRBJ1-1; D gene uncertain. Between the trimmed V and J ends, which lost 0 bases and 0 bases, there was a span of 6 bases. The CDR3 contains 14 residues. Germline V CDR1 and CDR2: SGHNT, YYREEE (reference sequence). The CDR3 loop reads CASSLVGMNTEAFF. CDR3 sequence (DNA): TGTGCCAGCAGCTTGGTCGGGATGAACACTGAAGCTTTCTTT.

J is TRBJ2-2 and V is TRBV30, with a tentative D call TRBD1 (5 bases). In germline, CDR1 is GTSNPN, CDR2 SVGIG (reference sequence). V lost 4 bases and J 5 bases, leaving 14 bases between the germline ends. The CDR3 runs to 14 residues. The CDR3 protein is CAWKSQGKTGELFF. CDR3 in DNA: TGTGCCTGGAAGAGTCAGGGAAAAACCGGGGAGCTGTTTTTT. The full variable domain, in which reference TRBV30 and TRBJ2-2 provide the parts outside the CDR3, is SQTIHQWPATLVQPVGSPLSLECTVEGTSNPNLYWYRQAAGRGLQLLFYSVGIGQISSEVPQNLSASRPQDRQFILSSKKLLLSDSGFYLCAWKSQGKTGELFFGEGSRLTVL.

This chain links TRBV5-4 with TRBJ2-3; tentative D call: TRBD2 (7 bases). Germline CDR1 and CDR2: SGHNT and YYREEE (reference sequence). V was clipped by 4 bases and J by 4 bases, with 19 bases between them. The CDR3 sequence is 16 residues long. The CDR3 nucleotides are TGTGCCAGCAGCCCCCTGGGGGGGGGCTGGGCAGATACGCAGTATTTT. Protein sequence: CASSPLGGGWADTQYF.

This sequence joins TRBV19 and TRBJ1-1, with TRBD1 identical over 9 bases. The CDR3 has 15 amino acids. The V gene end was trimmed by 5 bases and the J gene end by 7 bases; junction bases not matched to a gene: 11. Looked up from germline, CDR1 is LNHDA and CDR2 is SQIVND (reference sequence). This CDR3 is CASSSHRGQGGEAFF. The CDR3 nucleotides read TGTGCCAGTAGTTCTCATAGGGGACAGGGCGGTGAAGCTTTCTTT.

The V and J genes are TRBV7-3 and TRBJ2-7; TRBD2 aligns across 7 bases. V was pared by 5 bases and J by 9 bases, with 13 bases of the junction left unmatched. The CDR3 length is 14 residues. CDR1 is SGHTA and CDR2 is FQGTGA in the germline V gene. CDR3 coding DNA: TGTGCCAGCAGCCCGGGAGGATCGGGGAATCCGCAGTACTTC. The encoded protein is CASSPGGSGNPQYF. Supplemented by reference TRBV7-3 and TRBJ2-7, the full variable domain reads GAGVSQTPSNKVTEKGKYVELRCDPISGHTALYWYRQSLGQGPEFLIYFQGTGAADDSGLPNDRFFAVRPEGSVSTLKIQRTERGDSAVYLCASSPGGSGNPQYFGPGTRLTVT.

This clone was seen just once. The V call is TRBV11-3, the J call TRBJ2-3; TRBD2 matches at 10 bases. Germline V gene lookup returns CDR1 SGHNT and CDR2 YENEEA. V shed 5 bases and J 2 bases; nucleotides not matched to a gene: 7. This CDR3 comprises 16 residues. DNA of the CDR3: TGTGCCAGCAGCGCAACAAGCGGGGGGGCCACAGATACGCAGTATTTT. The encoded protein is CASSATSGGATDTQYF.

J is TRBJ1-2 and V is TRBV19, with 8 nucleotides matching TRBD1. J lost 4 bases, V lost 5 bases, and 12 bases had no gene match. The germline gives CDR1 LNHDA, CDR2 SQIVND (reference sequence). The CDR3 is made up of 16 amino acids. CDR3 sequence: CASSRTATGDGYGYTF. CDR3 sequence (DNA): TGTGCCAGTAGTCGAACCGCGACAGGGGACGGCTATGGCTACACCTTC.

The chain employs TRBV5-1 and TRBJ2-4, with 9 nucleotides matching TRBD2. From germline, CDR1 is SGHRS and CDR2 YFSETQ. This CDR3 contains 17 residues. With 0 bases clipped from V and 7 bases from J, the junction kept 11 bases outside the gene matches. The CDR3 sequence: CASSLEAGGPKTNIQYF. The CDR3 nucleotides are TGCGCCAGCAGCTTGGAGGCGGGAGGGCCGAAGACCAACATTCAGTACTTC. Drawing the rest from reference TRBV5-1 and TRBJ2-4, the complete variable domain is KAGVTQTPRYLIKTRGQQVTLSCSPISGHRSVSWYQQTPGQGLQFLFEYFSETQRNKGNFPGRFSGRQFSNSRSEMNVSTLELGDSALYLCASSLEAGGPKTNIQYFGAGTRLSVL.

The V and J genes are TRBV28 and TRBJ1-1; D is undetermined. This CDR3 is built from 14 residues. V dropped 2 bases and J dropped 10 bases, with 17 bases sitting between them. CDR1 and CDR2 (germline): MDHEN, SYDVKM. The CDR3 DNA reads as TGTGCCAGCAGTTTAAGGAGACTTCGCGGTGGAGCTTTCTTT. Its protein is CASSLRRLRGGAFF. The full variable domain, its missing parts supplied by reference TRBV28 and TRBJ1-1, is DVKVTQSSRYLVKRTGEKVFLECVQDMDHENMFWYRQDPGLGLRLIYFSYDVKMKEKGDIPEGYSVSREKKERFSLILESASTNQTSMYLCASSLRRLRGGAFFGQGTRLTVV.

The chain employs TRBV4-2 and TRBJ2-4, with D possibly matching TRBD1 (5 bases). CDR3 length: 16 residues. The V and J ends lost 0 bases and 7 bases respectively, with 16 bases between them. Germline assignment: CDR1 LGHNA and CDR2 YNFKEQ. The CDR3: CASSQDLGWTINIQYF. In nucleotides, the CDR3 is TGTGCCAGCAGCCAAGATCTCGGGTGGACAATCAACATTCAGTACTTC.